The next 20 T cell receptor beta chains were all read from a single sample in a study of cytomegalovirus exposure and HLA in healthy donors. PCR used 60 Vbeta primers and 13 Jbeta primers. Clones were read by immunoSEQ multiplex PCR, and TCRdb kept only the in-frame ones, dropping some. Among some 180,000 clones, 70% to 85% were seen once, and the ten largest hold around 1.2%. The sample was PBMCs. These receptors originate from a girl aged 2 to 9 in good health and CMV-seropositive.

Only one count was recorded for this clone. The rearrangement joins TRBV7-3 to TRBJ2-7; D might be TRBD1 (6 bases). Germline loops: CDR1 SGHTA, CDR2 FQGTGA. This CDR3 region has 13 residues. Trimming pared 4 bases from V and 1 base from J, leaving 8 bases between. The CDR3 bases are TGTGCCAGCAGCTCGGACAGTTCCTACGAGCAGTACTTC. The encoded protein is CASSSDSSYEQYF.

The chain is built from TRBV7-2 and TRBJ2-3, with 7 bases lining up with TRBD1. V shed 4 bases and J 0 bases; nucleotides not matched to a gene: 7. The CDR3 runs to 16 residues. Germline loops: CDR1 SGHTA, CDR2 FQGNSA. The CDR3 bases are TGTGCCAGCAGCTCTTACAGGGGAATTAGCACAGATACGCAGTATTTT. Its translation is CASSSYRGISTDTQYF.

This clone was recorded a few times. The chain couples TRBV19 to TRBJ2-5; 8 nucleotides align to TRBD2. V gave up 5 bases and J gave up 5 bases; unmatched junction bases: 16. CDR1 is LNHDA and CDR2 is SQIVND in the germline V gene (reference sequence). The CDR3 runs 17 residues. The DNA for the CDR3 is TGTGCCAGTAGTGGGGGTAGCGGGAAGGGGTCTGGGGAGACCCAGTACTTC. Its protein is CASSGGSGKGSGETQYF.

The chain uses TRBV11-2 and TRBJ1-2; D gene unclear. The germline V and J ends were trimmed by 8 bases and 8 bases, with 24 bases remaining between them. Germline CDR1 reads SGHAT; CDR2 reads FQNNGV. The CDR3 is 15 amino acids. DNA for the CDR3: TGTGCCAGCGGGCGACCCGGACGGGGAGATAGAGGCTACACCTTC. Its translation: CASGRPGRGDRGYTF. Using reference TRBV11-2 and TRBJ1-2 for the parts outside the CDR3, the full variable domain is EAGVAQSPRYKIIEKRQSVAFWCNPISGHATLYWYQQILGQGPKLLIQFQNNGVVDDSQLPKDRFSAERLKGVDSTLKIQPAKLEDSAVYLCASGRPGRGDRGYTFGSGTRLTVV.

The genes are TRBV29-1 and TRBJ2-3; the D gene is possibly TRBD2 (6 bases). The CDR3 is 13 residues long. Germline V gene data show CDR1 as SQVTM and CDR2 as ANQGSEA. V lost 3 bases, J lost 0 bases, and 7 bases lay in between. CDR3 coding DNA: TGCAGCGTTGATAGCGGTAGCACAGATACGCAGTATTTT. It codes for CSVDSGSTDTQYF.

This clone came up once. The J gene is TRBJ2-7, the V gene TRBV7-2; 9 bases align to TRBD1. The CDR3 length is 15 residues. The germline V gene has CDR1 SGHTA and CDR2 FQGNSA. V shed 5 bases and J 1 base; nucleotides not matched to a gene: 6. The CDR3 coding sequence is TGTGCCAGCAGCAGCTCCGGGACAGGGTCCTACGAGCAGTACTTC. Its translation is CASSSSGTGSYEQYF.

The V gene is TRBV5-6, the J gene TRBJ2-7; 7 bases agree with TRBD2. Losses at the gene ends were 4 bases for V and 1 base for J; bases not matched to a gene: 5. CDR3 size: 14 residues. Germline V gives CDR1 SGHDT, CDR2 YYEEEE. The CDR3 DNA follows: TGTGCCAGCAGCCGAGGACTAGATTCCTACGAGCAGTACTTC. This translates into CASSRGLDSYEQYF.

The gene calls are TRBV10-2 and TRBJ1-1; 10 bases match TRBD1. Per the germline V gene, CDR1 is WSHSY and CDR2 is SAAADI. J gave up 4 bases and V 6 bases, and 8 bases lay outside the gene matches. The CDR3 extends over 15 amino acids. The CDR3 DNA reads TGCGCCAGCAGGACAGGGGGCGAGAGCGCCACTGAAGCTTTCTTT. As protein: CASRTGGESATEAFF.

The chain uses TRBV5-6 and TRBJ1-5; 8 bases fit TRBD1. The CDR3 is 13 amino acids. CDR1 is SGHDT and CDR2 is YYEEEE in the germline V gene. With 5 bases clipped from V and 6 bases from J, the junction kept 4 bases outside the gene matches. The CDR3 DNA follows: TGTGCCAGCAGTCCCACAGGGGGTCAGCCCCAGCATTTT. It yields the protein CASSPTGGQPQHF.

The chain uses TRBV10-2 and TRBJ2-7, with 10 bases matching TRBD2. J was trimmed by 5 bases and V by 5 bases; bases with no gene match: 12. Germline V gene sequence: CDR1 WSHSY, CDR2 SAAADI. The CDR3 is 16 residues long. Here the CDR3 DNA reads TGCGCCAGCAGTAGTTCAGCGGGAGGGTACGGTGACGAGCAGTACTTC. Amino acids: CASSSSAGGYGDEQYF.

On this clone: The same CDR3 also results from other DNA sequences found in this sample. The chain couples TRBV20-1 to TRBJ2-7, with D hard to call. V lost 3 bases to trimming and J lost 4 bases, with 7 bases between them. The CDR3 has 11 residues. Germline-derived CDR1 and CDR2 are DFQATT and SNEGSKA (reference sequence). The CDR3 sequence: CSARTEYEQYF. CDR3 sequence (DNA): TGCAGTGCTAGGACGGAGTACGAGCAGTACTTC.

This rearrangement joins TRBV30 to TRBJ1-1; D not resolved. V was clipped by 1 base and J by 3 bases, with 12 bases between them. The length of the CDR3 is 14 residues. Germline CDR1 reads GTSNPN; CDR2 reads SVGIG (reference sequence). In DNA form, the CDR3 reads TGTGCCTGGAGTGACGGTAGGGAGTACACTGAAGCTTTCTTT. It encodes CAWSDGREYTEAFF.

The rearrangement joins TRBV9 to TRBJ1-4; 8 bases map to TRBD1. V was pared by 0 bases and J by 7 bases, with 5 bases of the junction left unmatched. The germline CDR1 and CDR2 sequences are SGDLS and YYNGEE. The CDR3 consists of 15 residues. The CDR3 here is CASSVDRTGSEKLFF. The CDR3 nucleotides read TGTGCCAGCAGCGTAGATAGGACAGGGAGTGAAAAACTGTTTTTT.

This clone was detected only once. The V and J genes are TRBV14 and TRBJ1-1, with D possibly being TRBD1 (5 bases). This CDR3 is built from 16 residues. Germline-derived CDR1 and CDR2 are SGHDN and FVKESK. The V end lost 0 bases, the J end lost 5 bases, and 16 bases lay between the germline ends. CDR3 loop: CASSQDFWGERTEAFF. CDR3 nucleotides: TGTGCCAGCAGCCAAGATTTCTGGGGGGAGAGAACTGAAGCTTTCTTT.

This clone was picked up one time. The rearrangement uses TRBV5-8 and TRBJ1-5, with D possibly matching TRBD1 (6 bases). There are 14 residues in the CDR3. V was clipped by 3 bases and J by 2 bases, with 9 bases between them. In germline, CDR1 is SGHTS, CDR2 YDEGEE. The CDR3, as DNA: TGTGCCAGCAGCTCCGGACAGCGCAATCAGCCCCAGCATTTT. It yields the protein CASSSGQRNQPQHF.

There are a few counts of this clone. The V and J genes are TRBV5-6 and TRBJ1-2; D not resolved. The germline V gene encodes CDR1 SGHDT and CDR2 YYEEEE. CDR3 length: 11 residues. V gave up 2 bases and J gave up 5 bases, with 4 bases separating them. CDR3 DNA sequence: TGTGCCAGCAGCTTCACATATGGCTACACCTTC. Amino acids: CASSFTYGYTF.

The DNA of the CDR3 is TGTGCCAGCAGCTTTCTTGCGCTAGCGGGGGCGCAGTATTTT. Amino acid sequence: CASSFLALAGAQYF. The chain couples TRBV5-6 to TRBJ2-3; 10 bases line up with TRBD2. The CDR3 is 14 amino acids. Germline lookup yields CDR1 SGHDT and CDR2 YYEEEE. The V gene end was trimmed by 2 bases and the J gene end by 10 bases; junction bases not matched to a gene: 7.

The CDR3 DNA sequence: TGTGCCAGCAGACGGGAGGTGTCCTACGAGCAGTACTTC. Translating it yields CASRREVSYEQYF. The chain uses TRBV2 and TRBJ2-7; 7 bases map to TRBD2. J was trimmed by 1 base and V by 6 bases; bases with no gene match: 3. This CDR3 is 13 amino acids long. The germline gives CDR1 SNHLY, CDR2 FYNNEI.

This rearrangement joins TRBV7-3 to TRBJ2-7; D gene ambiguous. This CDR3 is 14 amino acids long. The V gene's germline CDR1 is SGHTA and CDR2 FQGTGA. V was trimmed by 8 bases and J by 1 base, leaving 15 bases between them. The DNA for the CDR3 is TGTGCCAGCTGCTCCACTACAAGGTCCTACGAGCAGTACTTC. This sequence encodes CASCSTTRSYEQYF.

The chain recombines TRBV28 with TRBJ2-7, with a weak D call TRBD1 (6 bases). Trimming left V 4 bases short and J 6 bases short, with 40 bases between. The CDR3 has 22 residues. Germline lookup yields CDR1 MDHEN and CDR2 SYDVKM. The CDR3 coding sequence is TGTGCCAGCAGTTACGTAAGGAGCTGGGACATCGGGTCAAGTGCGAGTAAAAGCGAGCAGTACTTC. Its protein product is CASSYVRSWDIGSSASKSEQYF.